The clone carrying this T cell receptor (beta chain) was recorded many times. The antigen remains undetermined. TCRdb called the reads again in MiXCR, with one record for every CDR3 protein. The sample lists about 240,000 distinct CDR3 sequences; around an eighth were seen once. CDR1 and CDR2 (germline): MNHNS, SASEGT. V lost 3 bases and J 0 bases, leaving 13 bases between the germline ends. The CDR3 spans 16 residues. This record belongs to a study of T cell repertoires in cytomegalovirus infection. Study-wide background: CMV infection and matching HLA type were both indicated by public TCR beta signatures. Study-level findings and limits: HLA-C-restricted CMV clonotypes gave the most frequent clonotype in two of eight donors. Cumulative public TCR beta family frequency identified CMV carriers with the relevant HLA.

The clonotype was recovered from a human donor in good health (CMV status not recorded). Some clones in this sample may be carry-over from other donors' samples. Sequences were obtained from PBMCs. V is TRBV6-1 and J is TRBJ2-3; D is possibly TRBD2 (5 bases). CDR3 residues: CASSERSGASTDTQYF. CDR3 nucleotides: TGTGCCAGCAGTGAGCGAAGCGGTGCTAGCACAGATACGCAGTATTTT.